The sequence of this T cell receptor beta chain was determined in a study of regulatory T cells in long-lasting Graves disease. Researchers made TCR beta libraries by using iRepertoire HTBI primers and running Arm-PCR on CDR3 regions. Each CDR3 protein gets one entry after TCRdb re-called the multiplex PCR reads with MiXCR. The sample has under 300,000 distinct CDR3 sequences; 18% are singletons. Documented time point: newly diagnosed GD, antithyroid drugs for less than 3 months. From RNA extracted from PBMCs, the TCR library was made. Germline loops: CDR1 SGHRS, CDR2 YFSETQ. Trimming removed 3 bases at V and 6 bases at J, with 18 bases between. The CDR3 is made up of 16 amino acids. In this sample, this clonotype turned up many times. These data also featured in a second study, about T cells in Graves' hyperthyroidism and ophthalmopathy. That investigation notes: An absence of ophthalmopathy progression within 18 months meant stable Graves' hyperthyroidism. Each patient was aged 18 to 65 and had newly diagnosed hyperthyroidism of under 2 months' duration. The HTBI primer set drove a first-round RT-PCR of the TCR CDR3.

This clonotype originated in a woman in her 30s with Graves disease. The rearrangement joins TRBV5-1 to TRBJ2-2; D unresolved. This material consisted of peripheral blood mononuclear cells (PBMCs), taken at new diagnosis, from a patient treated with antithyroid drugs. The CDR3 nucleotides read TGCGCCAGCAGCTCATGGATTGTCGTCCTCCCCGGGGAGCTGTTTTTT. It translates to CASSSWIVVLPGELFF.